These T cell receptor beta chains were read from a single sample in a study of T-cell reconstitution after alpha-beta-depleted transplantation in children. TCRdb re-called the PCR reads with MiXCR, one entry per CDR3 protein. The sample comprises around 670,000 distinct CDR3 sequences, roughly 14% of which are singletons, and 0.79% rests with the top ten. The specimen was PBMCs, collected before TCRalphabeta/CD19-depleted stem cell transplant. The receptor set was obtained from a girl aged 2 to 10 with congenital amegakaryocytic thrombocytopenia, due to receive a stem cell transplant. The conserved cysteine and the conserved F or W are not part of the CDR3 here.

j_gene	v_gene	CDR3aa
TRBJ2-1	TRBV30	AWSVLADFGEQF
TRBJ1-5	TRBV29-1	SVEGGRGQPQH
TRBJ2-7	TRBV24-1	ATSDPSGRSGSYEQY
TRBJ2-3	TRBV6-1	ASSEAAGTDTQY
TRBJ2-1	TRBV9	ASSVPGGSYNEQF
TRBJ2-5	TRBV29-1	SVPTDQETQY
TRBJ2-7	TRBV28	ASSLGGLPYEQY
TRBJ2-7	TRBV10-3	AISETNQGQGP
TRBJ2-3	TRBV20-1	SARGPQKGFTDTQY
TRBJ2-1	TRBV27	ASNPSGRPVNEQF
TRBJ2-7	TRBV27	ASSATGGSYEQY
TRBJ2-7	TRBV28	ASSLPDRGAYEQY
TRBJ2-1	TRBV5-8	ASSFFLNNEQF
TRBJ2-3	TRBV6-1	ASHHVSGGSTDTQY
TRBJ1-1	TRBV5-1	ASSLAQGLRTEAF
TRBJ1-2	TRBV5-1	ASSLESGDIYGYT
TRBJ2-7	TRBV3-1	ASSRLRDHTYEQY
TRBJ2-1	TRBV12-3/TRBV12-4	ASSSRSGRFGEQF
TRBJ2-1	TRBV20-1	SAQTSGRGNEQF
TRBJ1-2	TRBV27	ASSPLGGDYGYT
TRBJ1-1	TRBV7-2	ASSEKGDRVFAF
TRBJ2-1	TRBV5-1	ASSAYRSSVNNEQF
TRBJ2-4	TRBV7-8	ASSPTTGGGIQY
TRBJ2-1	TRBV7-9	ASSRTSGRVYSEQF
TRBJ1-1	TRBV5-1	ARRQREAF
TRBJ2-3	TRBV5-1	ASSLADRGDTQY
TRBJ2-3	TRBV11-2	ASSSTSGNPTDTQY
TRBJ2-5	TRBV7-9	ASRENSGSQTQY